A selection of T cell receptor beta chains follows, all from one sample in a study of control samples from healthy donors and cancer patients. Repertoires were generated with immunoSEQ multiplex PCR, while TCRdb's copy carries only in-frame clones and drops some. This sample's table has roughly 200,000 clones. Sequenced material: blood. These receptors all stem from a woman younger than 45 in good health. Each CDR3 is given with its conserved first and last residue. The order of the fields is V gene, D gene, CDR3 length, J gene, CDR3 protein, CDR3 DNA. The D gene is left open where the match is weak.

>TRBV6-1|.|15|TRBJ1-2
CASSDPGTVNYGYTF
TGTGCCAGCAGTGACCCCGGGACGGTTAACTATGGCTACACCTTC
>TRBV4-3|TRBD2|19|TRBJ2-6
CASSQDPREGRSGANVLTF
TGCGCCAGCAGCCAAGACCCCAGGGAGGGGAGATCTGGGGCCAACGTCCTGACTTTC
>TRBV5-4|TRBD1|14|TRBJ2-5
CASSLQGAVETQYF
TGTGCCAGCAGCTTGCAGGGGGCAGTAGAGACCCAGTACTTC
>TRBV27|TRBD1|15|TRBJ2-2
CASTMSGTGVGELFF
TGTGCCAGCACGATGTCTGGGACAGGGGTCGGGGAGCTGTTTTTT
>TRBV7-9|.|12|TRBJ2-7
CASSRRTYEQYF
TGTGCCAGCAGCCGAAGGACCTACGAGCAGTACTTC
>TRBV6-6|.|14|TRBJ1-1
CASSYLAANTEAFF
TGTGCCAGCAGTTACTTGGCAGCTAACACTGAAGCTTTCTTT
>TRBV6-6|TRBD1|16|TRBJ1-2
CASSRTGGREGYGYTF
TGTGCCAGCAGTAGGACAGGGGGCCGGGAAGGCTATGGCTACACCTTC
>TRBV7-5|.|15|TRBJ1-1
CARSLALGQWDKAFF
TGTGCCAGAAGCTTAGCCTTGGGACAGTGGGATAAAGCTTTCTTT
>TRBV19|TRBD1|14|TRBJ1-1
CASRLGQGGTEAFF
TGTGCCAGTAGACTAGGACAGGGAGGGACTGAAGCTTTCTTT
>TRBV2|TRBD1|15|TRBJ1-2
CASSESSETGFDYTF
TGTGCCAGCAGTGAATCGTCAGAGACAGGGTTTGACTACACCTTC
>TRBV10-1|.|16|TRBJ2-3
CASSERGGGRGDTQYF
TGCGCCAGCAGTGAGCGGGGCGGGGGCCGGGGAGATACGCAGTATTTT
>TRBV20-1|TRBD1|15|TRBJ2-3
CSASGTGGSTDTQYF
TGCAGTGCTAGTGGGACAGGGGGCAGCACAGATACGCAGTATTTT
>TRBV7-2|.|13|TRBJ2-3
CASSGAYTDTQYF
TGTGCCAGCAGCGGGGCTTACACAGATACGCAGTATTTT
>TRBV19|TRBD1|13|TRBJ1-1
CASSRQGVAEAFF
TGTGCCAGTAGTAGACAGGGAGTGGCTGAAGCTTTCTTT
>TRBV4-3|TRBD1|16|TRBJ1-6
CASSARGTGWNSPLHF
TGCGCCAGCAGCGCCCGAGGGACAGGGTGGAATTCACCCCTCCACTTT
>TRBV18|.|14|TRBJ2-7
CASSPRPVGHEQYF
TGTGCCAGCTCACCAAGACCGGTAGGCCACGAGCAGTACTTC
>TRBV19|.|14|TRBJ2-3
CASRAVSSTDTQYF
TGTGCCAGTCGGGCAGTGTCTAGCACAGATACGCAGTATTTT
>TRBV10-1|.|15|TRBJ1-6
CASSESGALGSPLHF
TGCGCCAGCAGTGAGTCGGGGGCCTTGGGTTCACCCCTCCACTTT
>TRBV7-2|.|12|TRBJ2-7
CASSRTGNEQYF
TGTGCCAGCAGCCGGACGGGTAACGAGCAGTACTTC
>TRBV7-2|.|15|TRBJ1-4
CASSFRGTTSEKLFF
TGTGCCAGCAGCTTCCGAGGGACTACCTCTGAAAAACTGTTTTTT